This TCR beta chain derives from a study of blood T cells in healthy people across ages. A sample-barcoded 5' primer and a J-beta primer mix were used in a second PCR of about 6 to 11 cycles. TCRdb recomputed calls from the 5' RACE reads with MiXCR, one row per CDR3 protein. Here the sample spans fewer than 700,000 distinct CDR3 sequences, 40% to 50% being singletons. This clonotype was observed a few times. The antigen remains undetermined. Study-wide findings and caveats: Fewer expanded clones and more diversity marked long-lived versus aged donors. Percentage of naive T cells showed a strong correlation with TCR beta diversity.

Germline CDR1 and CDR2: MNHEY and SMNVEV (reference sequence). The CDR3 has 11 residues. V was trimmed by 5 bases and J by 6 bases, leaving 8 bases between them. This clonotype was obtained from a man at least 80 years old in good health. The V gene is TRBV27, the J gene TRBJ2-7, with D unclear. Input material: blood. The DNA of the CDR3 is TGTGCCAGCAGTCACCTCGGCGAGCAGTACTTC. It translates to CASSHLGEQYF.